One and the same sample provided the 24 T cell receptor beta chains below, sequenced in a study of blood T cell repertoires in COVID-19. The repertoire was sequenced with immunoSEQ multiplex PCR; TCRdb's copy has only in-frame clones and lacks some. The sample contains 95,000 to 150,000 clones, around 80% of which appear only once. Sequencing was performed on peripheral blood. All receptors come from a man aged 40-49 years with active or convalescent COVID-19.

Written as DNA, the CDR3 is TGTGCCAGCAGGTTCCGGGGGTCGAGCTCCTACGAGCAGTACTTC. This translates into CASRFRGSSSYEQYF. The rearrangement joins TRBV7-2 to TRBJ2-7; D is possibly TRBD2 (6 bases). CDR1 SGHTA and CDR2 FQGNSA come from the germline V gene. The ends were cut back, 6 bases at V and 0 bases at J, with 15 bases in the middle. The CDR3 is 15 residues long.

V is TRBV29-1 and J is TRBJ1-1; no reliable D call. Germline loops: CDR1 SQVTM, CDR2 ANQGSEA. Trimming took 2 bases from V and 1 from J, leaving 8 bases between them. This CDR3 contains 13 residues. CDR3 DNA: TGCAGCGTTGAAATGGGCCCGAACACTGAAGCTTTCTTT. Amino acids: CSVEMGPNTEAFF.

CDR3 sequence (DNA): TGTGCCAGCAGTCCAAGACTAGCGGGGGTGCGGGACACCGGGGAGCTGTTTTTT. Its translation is CASSPRLAGVRDTGELFF. The gene calls are TRBV6-2 or TRBV6-3 and TRBJ2-2, with 12 bases lining up with TRBD2. CDR3 length: 18 amino acids. CDR1 MNHEY and CDR2 SVGEGT come from the germline V gene. V was pared by 5 bases and J by 3 bases, with 10 bases of the junction left unmatched.

The CDR3 DNA is TGTGCCAGCAGCCGTCGAGGGGGAAGTGGCTACACCTTC. Its translation: CASSRRGGSGYTF. The rearrangement links TRBV7-2 to TRBJ1-2; D perhaps matches TRBD1 (6 bases). This CDR3 has 13 amino acids. Trimming removed 5 bases from V and 7 bases from J, with 14 bases in between. Germline V CDR1 and CDR2: SGHTA, FQGNSA.

The chain couples TRBV6-5 to TRBJ1-4, with D unresolved. The V and J ends lost 0 bases and 7 bases respectively, with 9 bases between them. Per the germline V gene, CDR1 is MNHEY and CDR2 is SVGAGI. The CDR3 contains 14 residues. In DNA, the CDR3 is TGTGCCAGCAGTTACTCTGGAGAGCGTGAAAAACTGTTTTTT. It yields the protein CASSYSGEREKLFF.

V and J are TRBV2 and TRBJ2-7; 7 bases line up with TRBD2. The trim removed 7 bases at V and 1 base at J, leaving 7 bases unmatched. CDR1 SNHLY and CDR2 FYNNEI come from the germline V gene. The CDR3 contains 14 residues. CDR3 nucleotide sequence: TGTGCCAGCATGGAAAGACTAGCATCCTACGAGCAGTACTTC. This translates into CASMERLASYEQYF.

The V call is TRBV5-1, the J call TRBJ2-5; weak D call: TRBD2 (6 bases). The CDR3 has 14 residues. Germline V gene sequence: CDR1 SGHRS, CDR2 YFSETQ. The V end lost 3 bases, the J end lost 4 bases, and 13 bases lay between the germline ends. The CDR3, as DNA: TGCGCCAGCAGCTCTGGACTGGGGGGAGAGACCCAGTACTTC. Protein: CASSSGLGGETQYF.

The chain has TRBV7-7 and TRBJ2-1; 16 bases match TRBD2. Per germline, CDR1 SSHAT and CDR2 FNYEAQ (reference sequence). V lost 1 base and J lost 10; bases outside the gene matches: 4. This CDR3 has 16 amino acids. The CDR3 here is CASSLEGLAGGSEQFF. In DNA form, the CDR3 reads TGTGCCAGCAGCTTAGAGGGACTAGCGGGAGGGAGCGAGCAGTTCTTC.

The rearrangement links TRBV2 to TRBJ1-1; no firm D call. Germline loops: CDR1 SNHLY, CDR2 FYNNEI. V dropped 5 bases and J dropped 1 base, with 14 bases sitting between them. The length of the CDR3 is 15 residues. Written as DNA, the CDR3 is TGTGCCAGCAGTCTGGGGAGGGAAAAGAACACTGAAGCTTTCTTT. Amino acid sequence: CASSLGREKNTEAFF.

V and J are TRBV7-2 and TRBJ2-7; 9 bases fit TRBD1. Germline lookup yields CDR1 SGHTA and CDR2 FQGNSA. The CDR3 loop spans 15 amino acids. The ends lost 4 bases at V and 6 bases at J; junction bases unmatched: 10. DNA for the CDR3: TGTGCCAGCAGCTCCCCCGGGACAGGGTCGCGCGAGCAGTACTTC. Translation gives CASSSPGTGSREQYF.

This chain links TRBV15 with TRBJ2-5, with unresolved D. The length of the CDR3 is 13 residues. The V gene's germline CDR1 is LNHNV and CDR2 YYDKDF (reference sequence). V was trimmed by 0 bases and J by 5 bases, leaving 7 bases between them. In DNA, the CDR3 is TGTGCCACCAGCAGAGATGCCCGGGAGACCCAGTACTTC. This codes for CATSRDARETQYF.

There are a few counts of this clone. The V call is TRBV15, the J call TRBJ2-1; no clear D. Germline CDR1 LNHNV, CDR2 YYDKDF (reference sequence). The CDR3 has 15 amino acids. V was clipped by 0 bases and J by 1 base, with 7 bases between them. The CDR3 DNA reads TGTGCCACCAGCAGAGAACGTCAGTCCTACAATGAGCAGTTCTTC. Amino acid sequence: CATSRERQSYNEQFF.

The chain combines TRBV7-2 with TRBJ2-4; 8 bases line up with TRBD1. CDR3 length equals 19 residues. With V trimmed by 4 bases and J by 0 bases, 14 bases remained unmatched. Germline values: CDR1 SGHTA, CDR2 FQGNSA. CDR3 sequence reads: CASSSAGTGVHLAKNIQYF. CDR3 nucleotides: TGTGCCAGCAGCTCCGCCGGGACAGGTGTACACCTAGCCAAAAACATTCAGTACTTC.

This chain uses TRBV9 with TRBJ2-5; TRBD2 is a possible D gene (5 bases). Germline V lookup: CDR1 SGDLS, CDR2 YYNGEE. The CDR3 length is 17 residues. Trimming left V 0 bases short and J 5 bases short, with 20 bases between. The CDR3: CASSVVEGWNGLETQYF. The DNA of the CDR3 is TGTGCCAGCAGCGTAGTAGAGGGTTGGAATGGTCTCGAGACCCAGTACTTC.

The chain employs TRBV7-2 and TRBJ2-1; 7 positions match TRBD1. CDR3 length equals 15 residues. Looked up from germline, CDR1 is SGHTA and CDR2 is FQGNSA. J lost 4 bases, V lost 0 bases, and 3 bases had no gene match. CDR3 sequence (DNA): TGTGCCAGCAGCTTAGCGGGACAGACATACAATGAGCAGTTCTTC. It specifies CASSLAGQTYNEQFF.

This rearrangement joins TRBV11-2 to TRBJ2-6, with TRBD1 matching over 7 bases. The CDR3 extends over 17 amino acids. J was trimmed by 4 bases and V by 5 bases; bases with no gene match: 11. The germline V gene has CDR1 SGHAT and CDR2 FQNNGV. CDR3 loop: CASSPQTGWAGANVLTF. The CDR3 DNA reads as TGTGCCAGCAGCCCACAGACAGGGTGGGCCGGGGCCAACGTCCTGACTTTC.

The rearrangement uses TRBV5-6 and TRBJ2-2, with a possible D match to TRBD2 (5 bases). V lost 2 bases, J lost 6 bases, and 14 bases lay in between. Germline V gene data show CDR1 as SGHDT and CDR2 as YYEEEE. There are 15 residues in the CDR3. CDR3 amino acids: CASSFLEARAGELFF. CDR3 DNA sequence: TGTGCCAGCAGCTTCCTCGAGGCGAGGGCCGGGGAGCTGTTTTTT.

The V gene is TRBV28, the J gene TRBJ1-2, with TRBD1 identical over 7 bases. This CDR3 is 13 amino acids long. The V and J ends lost 5 bases and 7 bases, in that order; junction bases with no gene match: 7. Germline CDR1 MDHEN, CDR2 SYDVKM. The CDR3, as DNA: TGTGCCAGCAGTGTAGTCGGGACAGCTGGCTACACCTTC. Amino acids: CASSVVGTAGYTF.

This clone has more than one count but fewer than ten. The V and J genes are TRBV29-1 and TRBJ1-1, with D possibly TRBD1 on 5 matching bases. V was trimmed by 7 bases and J by 5 bases, leaving 14 bases between them. The CDR3 contains 12 residues. Germline CDR1 is SQVTM and CDR2 is ANQGSEA. The CDR3 DNA is TGCAGCGGATCCGGGACTGGGACTGAAGCTTTCTTT. Its protein is CSGSGTGTEAFF.

V is TRBV28 and J is TRBJ1-2; 7 nucleotides line up with TRBD1. Germline V gene data show CDR1 as MDHEN and CDR2 as SYDVKM. The V gene end was trimmed by 4 bases and the J gene end by 8 bases; junction bases not matched to a gene: 13. This CDR3 comprises 15 residues. CDR3 region: CASSSRDRHSGGYTF. CDR3 DNA sequence: TGTGCCAGCAGTTCCCGGGACAGACACAGCGGGGGCTACACCTTC.

The genes are TRBV7-3 and TRBJ2-1; TRBD2 agrees at 8 bases. The length of the CDR3 is 17 residues. Germline CDR1 and CDR2: SGHTA and FQGTGA. V gave up 5 bases and J gave up 4 bases; unmatched junction bases: 13. The CDR3 DNA sequence: TGTGCCAGCAGCCCCCGCCCCTCGGGAGGGGAATACAATGAGCAGTTCTTC. Protein product: CASSPRPSGGEYNEQFF. Full variable domain (rest looked up from reference TRBV7-3 and TRBJ2-1): GAGVSQTPSNKVTEKGKYVELRCDPISGHTALYWYRQSLGQGPEFLIYFQGTGAADDSGLPNDRFFAVRPEGSVSTLKIQRTERGDSAVYLCASSPRPSGGEYNEQFFGPGTRLTVL.

This clone was seen just once. The CDR3 DNA reads as TGTGCCAGCAGCTACGGGACAGTTCGCACTGAAGCTTTCTTT. Translated, it gives CASSYGTVRTEAFF. This chain links TRBV5-4 with TRBJ1-1; 7 bases align to TRBD1. The V gene end was trimmed by 3 bases and the J gene end by 4 bases; junction bases not matched to a gene: 6. The CDR3 extends over 14 amino acids. Germline values: CDR1 SGHNT, CDR2 YYREEE (reference sequence).

This clone showed up just a few times. The rearrangement links TRBV27 to TRBJ1-1; D gene ambiguous. The CDR3 has 13 residues. Germline CDR1 MNHEY, CDR2 SMNVEV (reference sequence). V was cut by 0 bases and J by 10 bases, with 12 bases left in between. The CDR3 protein is CASSLSMVDLAFF. In nucleotides, the CDR3 is TGTGCCAGCAGTTTATCGATGGTAGATCTAGCTTTCTTT.

This clone was detected only a few times. V and J are TRBV6-6 and TRBJ2-4; 11 bases are shared with TRBD1. V lost 5 bases to trimming and J lost 2 bases; unmatched junction nucleotides: 8. The CDR3 consists of 17 residues. CDR1 MNHNY and CDR2 SVGAGI come from the germline V gene (reference sequence). CDR3 protein: CASSPGQGVGTKNIQYF. The CDR3 DNA reads TGTGCCAGCAGTCCGGGACAGGGGGTTGGAACCAAAAACATTCAGTACTTC.